The 12 T cell receptor beta chains reported below all come from one sample, sequenced in a study. TCRdb's table, derived via immunoSEQ multiplex PCR, lists solely in-frame clones and lacks some. This sample has nearly 70,000 clones, with approximately 92% found just once. Material: PBMCs. These receptors came from a man between 40 and 49 years old with rheumatoid arthritis.

V is TRBV6-5 and J is TRBJ2-7; the D gene is possibly TRBD2 (6 bases). CDR3 length equals 13 residues. Germline CDR1 reads MNHEY; CDR2 reads SVGAGI. V gave up 6 bases and J gave up 2 bases, with 11 bases separating them. CDR3 sequence: CASRSGGAYEQYF. CDR3 nucleotide sequence: TGTGCCAGCAGGTCCGGGGGTGCCTACGAGCAGTACTTC.

This sequence joins TRBV7-9 and TRBJ1-1; 7 positions match TRBD1. V gave up 5 bases and J gave up 6 bases; unmatched junction bases: 6. The CDR3 is 13 residues long. In germline, CDR1 is SEHNR, CDR2 FQNEAQ (reference sequence). The CDR3 sequence: CASSTRDSPEAFF. CDR3 nucleotide sequence: TGTGCCAGCAGCACACGGGACAGCCCTGAAGCTTTCTTT. Filled out from reference TRBV7-9 and TRBJ1-1, the complete variable domain reads DTGVSQNPRHKITKRGQNVTFRCDPISEHNRLYWYRQTLGQGPEFLTYFQNEAQLEKSRLLSDRFSAERPKGSFSTLEIQRTEQGDSAMYLCASSTRDSPEAFFGQGTRLTVV.

The gene calls are TRBV18 and TRBJ2-1, with 7 positions matching TRBD1. CDR1 KGHSH and CDR2 LQKENI come from the germline V gene. Trimming removed 6 bases from V and 0 bases from J; junction bases left unmatched: 5. There are 15 residues in the CDR3. CDR3: CASSLNRGSYNEQFF. The CDR3 nucleotides are TGTGCCAGCTCTCTTAACAGGGGCTCCTACAATGAGCAGTTCTTC.

This clone was found once. The same CDR3 arises from other DNA sequences in this sample as well. This chain uses TRBV4-2 with TRBJ2-1; D gene uncertain. Germline V gene lookup returns CDR1 LGHNA and CDR2 YNFKEQ. There are 12 residues in the CDR3. V was cut by 1 base and J by 6 bases, with 4 bases left in between. CDR3 nucleotide sequence: TGTGCCAGCAGCCAAGTCGGCAATGAGCAGTTCTTC. It codes for CASSQVGNEQFF.

V usage is TRBV7-6 and J usage is TRBJ2-2, with 9 bases that match TRBD2. The CDR3 extends over 16 amino acids. Germline lookup yields CDR1 SGHVS and CDR2 FNYEAQ. V was pared by 1 base and J by 6 bases, with 6 bases of the junction left unmatched. The DNA for the CDR3 is TGTGCCAGCAGCTTAGACTCTAGCGGGATGGCCGGGGAGCTGTTTTTT. Translation gives CASSLDSSGMAGELFF. Filled out from reference TRBV7-6 and TRBJ2-2, the complete variable domain reads GAGVSQSPRYKVTKRGQDVALRCDPISGHVSLYWYRQALGQGPEFLTYFNYEAQQDKSGLPNDRFSAERPEGSISTLTIQRTEQRDSAMYRCASSLDSSGMAGELFFGEGSRLTVL.

The CDR3 protein is CASSYRRGGGTDTQYF. In nucleotides, the CDR3 is TGTGCCAGCAGTTACCGGAGAGGAGGGGGAACAGATACGCAGTATTTT. This chain uses TRBV6-5 with TRBJ2-3, with D perhaps matching TRBD1 or TRBD2 (6 bases each). This CDR3 is 16 amino acids long. The V end was cut by 2 bases, the J end by 3 bases, with 15 bases between. The germline gives CDR1 MNHEY, CDR2 SVGAGI.

This sequence joins TRBV19 and TRBJ2-3; D is unclear. V was trimmed by 5 bases and J by 3 bases, leaving 6 bases between them. The CDR3 runs 12 residues. Germline assignment: CDR1 LNHDA and CDR2 SQIVND (reference sequence). The CDR3 DNA follows: TGTGCCAGTAGTTTGTCTACAGATACGCAGTATTTT. Protein product: CASSLSTDTQYF.

The CDR3 DNA sequence: TGTGCCAGCAGACCCAGGGCGGCGGGGAGTGAGACCCAGTACTTC. Translated, it gives CASRPRAAGSETQYF. The genes are TRBV7-9 and TRBJ2-5; a weak D match, TRBD2 (6 bases). The CDR3 runs 15 residues. The germline V gene encodes CDR1 SEHNR and CDR2 FQNEAQ (reference sequence). Trimming cost V 6 bases and J 5 bases, with 19 bases left between them.

The J gene is TRBJ2-1, the V gene TRBV24-1; a possible D gene is TRBD1 (6 bases). V lost 4 bases and J 7 bases, leaving 16 bases between the germline ends. Germline assignment: CDR1 KGHDR and CDR2 SFDVKD. The CDR3 spans 15 residues. DNA of the CDR3: TGTGCCACCAGTGACATAAATACAGGGTTAAATGAGCAGTTCTTC. It specifies CATSDINTGLNEQFF.

The chain joins TRBV10-2 to TRBJ2-7; 7 bases are a match to TRBD2. This CDR3 has 15 amino acids. Germline trimming cut 8 bases from V and 2 bases from J; bases unmatched to any gene: 12. Germline V lookup: CDR1 WSHSY, CDR2 SAAADI. The CDR3, as DNA: TGCGCCAGCGAACCCTCCGGGGGGACTACCTACGAGCAGTACTTC. Translating gives CASEPSGGTTYEQYF.

The sample holds one count of this clone. The chain has TRBV14 and TRBJ1-2; no clear D gene. Trimming removed 0 bases at V and 4 bases at J, with 6 bases between. Germline V lookup: CDR1 SGHDN, CDR2 FVKESK. The CDR3 totals 13 residues. In DNA form, the CDR3 reads TGTGCCAGCAGCCAAGAGCCCCTCTATGGCTACACCTTC. Translated: CASSQEPLYGYTF.

A remark on this clone: The sample contains more than one DNA sequence encoding this CDR3. This chain connects TRBV18 to TRBJ1-1; tentative D call: TRBD1 (5 bases). CDR1 and CDR2 (germline): KGHSH, LQKENI. This CDR3 contains 13 residues. The ends were cut back, 3 bases at V and 1 base at J, with 6 bases in the middle. CDR3 sequence reads: CASSPQGNTEAFF. The CDR3 DNA reads TGTGCCAGCTCACCGCAGGGGAACACTGAAGCTTTCTTT.